Listed below are T cell receptor beta chains from one sample, sequenced in a study of beta chain features in type 1 diabetes. This table comes from immunoSEQ multiplex PCR, and its TCRdb copy is limited to in-frame clones, with some not included. The sample holds some 660,000 clones, over 11% seen once. The specimen was naive CD4+ T cells from blood. Every receptor here comes from a man between 18 and 29 years old with type 1 diabetes. Both conserved end residues are part of each CDR3. The order of the fields is clone size, V gene, D gene, J gene, CDR3 DNA, CDR3 protein. D genes are given only for firm matches. The size entry is marked missing in some rows and otherwise reads once, few, many or a size class.

>-|TRBV10-2|-|TRBJ2-3
TGCGCCAGCCTGAAACCCACTATGCGGGACGACACAGATACGCAGTATTTT
CASLKPTMRDDTDTQYF
>few|TRBV7-9|-|TRBJ2-3
TGTGCCAGCAGCCTGGTGGGGCTGAGCACAGATACGCAGTATTTT
CASSLVGLSTDTQYF
>-|TRBV5-1|-|TRBJ2-3
TGCGCCAGCAGCTTCGGCTCAGGGGCAGATACGCAGTATTTT
CASSFGSGADTQYF
>few|TRBV5-1|-|TRBJ1-1
TGCGCCAGCAGCTTGAGCGCGGAGAACACTGAAGCTTTCTTT
CASSLSAENTEAFF
>-|TRBV6-6|-|TRBJ1-3
TGTGCCAGCAGTTACTCGTCAGTAAGCTCTGGAAACACCATATATTTT
CASSYSSVSSGNTIYF
>few|TRBV7-2|TRBD1|TRBJ2-7
TGTGCCAGCAGCGCTTCGGGACAGGGGTACGAGCAGTACTTC
CASSASGQGYEQYF
>few|TRBV19|-|TRBJ1-6
TGTGCCAGTGCGGCCTTCTCCTATAATTCACCCCTCCACTTT
CASAAFSYNSPLHF
>-|TRBV11-2|TRBD1|TRBJ1-5
TGTGCCAGCAGCTTGGGATCCAGGGGTGGGACAGCGCCCCAGCATTTT
CASSLGSRGGTAPQHF
>-|TRBV7-2|TRBD1|TRBJ2-7
TGTGCCAGCAGCTTGGACAGGGGGTACGAGCAGTACTTC
CASSLDRGYEQYF
>few|TRBV9|TRBD2|TRBJ2-1
TGTGCCAGTACTCAGCGGGAACCGTTCTTC
CASTQREPFF
>few|TRBV14|-|TRBJ2-2
TGTGCCAGCAGCCATCTCCCGGGAGCTAACACCGGGGAGCTGTTTTTT
CASSHLPGANTGELFF
>-|TRBV15|TRBD1|TRBJ2-1
TGTGCCACCAGCAGGATTCGACAGGGGGTTCACAATGAGCAGTTCTTC
CATSRIRQGVHNEQFF
>-|TRBV7-9|TRBD1|TRBJ2-2
TGTGCCAGCAGCCCGAGCTGGGACAGCCCGGAAGGGGAGCTGTTTTTT
CASSPSWDSPEGELFF
>few|TRBV5-6|TRBD2|TRBJ2-7
TGTGCCAGCAGCTTTAAGACTAGCGGGAGGGACGAGCAGTACTTC
CASSFKTSGRDEQYF
>few|TRBV5-1|-|TRBJ2-1
TGCGCCAGCAGCTTGGGTTCGTCTGGGAGCTTTAATGAGCAGTTCTTC
CASSLGSSGSFNEQFF
>few|TRBV9|-|TRBJ1-6
TGTGCCAGCAGCGACAGTTTCACCGCCCCTGGTTCACCCCTCCACTTT
CASSDSFTAPGSPLHF
>-|TRBV6-6|-|TRBJ1-5
TGTGCCAGCAGTAACGACGGAGGCAATCAGCCCCAGCATTTT
CASSNDGGNQPQHF
>-|TRBV2|TRBD1|TRBJ1-2
TGTGCCAGCAGCGAGCCAGGGGGCAGAGGCTACACCTTC
CASSEPGGRGYTF
>few|TRBV9|TRBD1|TRBJ2-6
TGTGCCAGCAGCGTAGTATCAGGGGGCATCTCTGGGGCCAACGTCCTGACTTTC
CASSVVSGGISGANVLTF
>few|TRBV29-1|-|TRBJ1-1
TGCAGCGTTGAAAAGGGACAAGGCACTGAAGCTTTCTTT
CSVEKGQGTEAFF
>-|TRBV5-1|-|TRBJ2-7
TGCGCCAGCAGCGGATCGGGACAAGCACCCTACGAGCAGTACTTC
CASSGSGQAPYEQYF
>few|TRBV9|TRBD2|TRBJ2-2
TGTGCCAGCAGCGCTAGCGGCGGGGAGCTGTTTTTT
CASSASGGELFF
>-|TRBV6-1|-|TRBJ2-1
TGTGCCAGCAGTATGAATGAGCAGTTCTTC
CASSMNEQFF
>-|TRBV7-2|-|TRBJ2-3
TGTGCCACCTCTATCACTAGCACAGATACGCAGTATTTT
CATSITSTDTQYF
>-|TRBV19|-|TRBJ1-5
TGTGCCAGTAGTGTGTCAGCCTATCAGCCCCAGCATTTT
CASSVSAYQPQHF
>-|TRBV19|TRBD1|TRBJ2-6
TGTGCCAGTATCGACAGGGCCGGGGCCAACGTCCTGACTTTC
CASIDRAGANVLTF
>-|TRBV9|-|TRBJ2-2
TGTGCCAGCAGCGTCCAATCCCTTTCTGCCACCGGGGAGCTGTTTTTT
CASSVQSLSATGELFF
>-|TRBV18|-|TRBJ1-2
TGTGCCAGCTCACCGGCCGGGGGCCAGGTCTATGGCTACACCTTC
CASSPAGGQVYGYTF
>few|TRBV9|-|TRBJ2-5
TGTGCCAGCAGCGTAGAAATGCAGGGACGAGAGACCCAGTACTTC
CASSVEMQGRETQYF
>-|TRBV7-2|TRBD2|TRBJ2-7
TGTGCCAGCAGCCGACTAGCGGGAGGGTACGAGCAGTACTTC
CASSRLAGGYEQYF
>few|TRBV27|-|TRBJ2-5
TGTGCCAGCAGCCTCGGACGGAGAGAGACCCAGTACTTC
CASSLGRRETQYF
>-|TRBV27|-|TRBJ2-2
TGTGCCAGCAGTTTGCCGGGACGGAACACCGGGGAGCTGTTTTTT
CASSLPGRNTGELFF
>-|TRBV2|-|TRBJ2-5
TGTGCCAGCAGTGAAGCTAGACAAGAGACCCAGTACTTC
CASSEARQETQYF
>few|TRBV2|-|TRBJ1-1
TGTGCCAGCAGTGTGCAAGGGACCCTGAACACTGAAGCTTTCTTT
CASSVQGTLNTEAFF
>few|TRBV28|-|TRBJ1-5
TGTGCCAGCAGTTTACCTTATCAGCCCCAGCATTTT
CASSLPYQPQHF
>few|TRBV7-9|-|TRBJ1-1
TGTGCCAGCAGCTTAGCGAAGAGGCCCACGGTCGCTGAAGCTTTCTTT
CASSLAKRPTVAEAFF
>-|TRBV14|-|TRBJ1-5
TGTGCCAGCAGCCTCTACAGCAATCAGCCCCAGCATTTT
CASSLYSNQPQHF
>few|TRBV7-9|TRBD1|TRBJ2-1
TGTGCCAGCAGCTTAGTTATCACAGGGGTACGGGATGAGCAGTTCTTC
CASSLVITGVRDEQFF